This T cell receptor (beta chain) appears in the sequencing data of a study of CD8 T cells in ankylosing spondylitis. Study-level points and caveats: A motif of 7 to 9 highly homologous TCR beta variants was seen as apparently characteristic of ankylosing spondylitis blood. Reportedly, disease-linked clones are significantly enriched in ankylosing spondylitis patients' matched synovial fluid.

Comment on this clonotype: Its antigen is not identified.

CDR1 and CDR2 (germline): SGHTA, FQGNSA. The CDR3 extends over 14 amino acids. Between the trimmed V and J ends, which lost 5 bases and 4 bases, there was a span of 12 bases. The authors made TCR beta libraries by quantitative 5'-RACE with molecular barcodes. One entry per CDR3 protein results from TCRdb running MiXCR on the 5' RACE reads. The sample lists about 440,000 distinct CDR3 sequences, roughly a sixth occurring once. The chain has TRBV7-2 and TRBJ2-1; no reliable D call. Sequencing was performed on blood, either unsorted or a sorted T cell fraction (not recorded which). This receptor was taken from a male donor with ankylosing spondylitis. Written as DNA, the CDR3 is TGTGCCAGCAGCGGTCGGGCGCCATACAATGAGCAGTTCTTC. Amino acids: CASSGRAPYNEQFF.